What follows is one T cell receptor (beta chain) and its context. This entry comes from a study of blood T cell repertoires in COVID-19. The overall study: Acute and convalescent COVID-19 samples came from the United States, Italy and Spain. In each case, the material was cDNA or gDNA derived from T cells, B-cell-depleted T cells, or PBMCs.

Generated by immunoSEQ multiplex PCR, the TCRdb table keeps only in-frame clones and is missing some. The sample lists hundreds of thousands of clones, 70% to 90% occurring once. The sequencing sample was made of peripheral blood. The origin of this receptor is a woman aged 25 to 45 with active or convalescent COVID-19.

CDR3 nucleotide sequence: TGCGCCAGCAGCTTGGAGGCAGGAGGCACCGGGGAGCTGTTTTTT. It is translated as CASSLEAGGTGELFF. The chain combines TRBV5-1 with TRBJ2-2; TRBD2 might be the D (5 bases). CDR1 is SGHRS, CDR2 YFSETQ, per germline. This CDR3 region has 15 residues. V lost 0 bases and J 4 bases, leaving 10 bases between the germline ends.